The 15 T cell receptor beta chains in this list originate from one sample, sequenced in a study of cytomegalovirus exposure and HLA in healthy donors. Primers for the PCR totalled 60 Vbeta and 13 Jbeta. Measured with immunoSEQ multiplex PCR; TCRdb has only the in-frame clones, and not every one. Of more than 110,000 clones listed, around 80% were seen once; the top ten hold nearly 7%. The sequencing sample was made of PBMCs. These receptors all come from a man between 40 and 49 years old in good health and CMV-seropositive.

The rearrangement joins TRBV29-1 to TRBJ2-7; D possibly corresponds to TRBD2 (7 bases). CDR1 is SQVTM and CDR2 is ANQGSEA in the germline V gene. V lost 7 bases and J 3 bases, leaving 19 bases between the germline ends. CDR3 length equals 14 residues. This CDR3 is CSATGKGRVYEQYF. In DNA, the CDR3 is TGCAGCGCTACAGGGAAAGGGAGGGTCTACGAGCAGTACTTC.

The V gene is TRBV5-6, the J gene TRBJ2-5; D is uncertain. Matching the DNA end better, TRBJ2-7 makes the J call doubtful. The V gene's germline CDR1 is SGHDT and CDR2 YYEEEE. The CDR3 totals 15 residues. The CDR3 sequence is CASSRSGSRAYEQYF. The DNA of the CDR3 is TGTGCCAGCAGTCGCTCCGGGTCAAGAGCCTACGAGCAGTACTTC.

V gene TRBV9 combines with J gene TRBJ1-1; 8 positions match TRBD1. The CDR3 has 14 residues. Germline V gene lookup returns CDR1 SGDLS and CDR2 YYNGEE. V gave up 0 bases and J gave up 5 bases; unmatched junction bases: 3. CDR3 protein: CASSVAGGMTEAFF. DNA for the CDR3: TGTGCCAGCAGCGTAGCAGGGGGCATGACTGAAGCTTTCTTT.

This clone has just a few counts. The chain links TRBV4-2 to TRBJ2-1, with 11 bases lining up with TRBD2. The CDR3 extends over 16 amino acids. The germline CDR1 and CDR2 sequences are LGHNA and YNFKEQ. J was trimmed by 7 bases and V by 1 base; bases with no gene match: 6. In nucleotides, the CDR3 is TGTGCCAGCAGCCAAGGGGTAGCGGGGGGGCGGAATGAGCAGTTCTTC. Translated, it gives CASSQGVAGGRNEQFF.

This sequence joins TRBV5-1 and TRBJ2-7; weak D call: TRBD2 (5 bases). This CDR3 contains 14 residues. Germline values: CDR1 SGHRS, CDR2 YFSETQ. V dropped 1 base and J dropped 3 bases, with 11 bases sitting between them. The CDR3 DNA sequence: TGCGCCAGCAGCTTGCGGGGTGCCGTCTACGAGCAGTACTTC. Translated, it gives CASSLRGAVYEQYF.

The genes are TRBV5-4 and TRBJ2-2, with D possibly being TRBD1 (5 bases). Germline values: CDR1 SGHNT, CDR2 YYREEE (reference sequence). V was trimmed by 3 bases and J by 1 base, leaving 10 bases between them. This CDR3 is built from 15 residues. DNA for the CDR3: TGTGCCAGCAGCTCAGGGATGAGGAACACCGGGGAGCTGTTTTTT. Amino acid sequence: CASSSGMRNTGELFF. The full variable domain, its missing parts supplied by reference TRBV5-4 and TRBJ2-2, is ETGVTQSPTHLIKTRGQQVTLRCSSQSGHNTVSWYQQALGQGPQFIFQYYREEENGRGNFPPRFSGLQFPNYSSELNVNALELDDSALYLCASSSGMRNTGELFFGEGSRLTVL.

V gene TRBV5-4 combines with J gene TRBJ2-2; D uncertain. Trimming took off 1 base at V and 4 bases at J, with 8 bases between the two ends. The CDR3 extends over 14 amino acids. Germline V gene data show CDR1 as SGHNT and CDR2 as YYREEE (reference sequence). CDR3 sequence (DNA): TGTGCCAGCAGCTTGCAGGTTTCCACCGGGGAGCTGTTTTTT. It yields the protein CASSLQVSTGELFF.

The rearrangement links TRBV11-2 to TRBJ2-3, with 7 bases identical to TRBD1. Germline V gene sequence: CDR1 SGHAT, CDR2 FQNNGV. Germline trimming cut 1 base from V and 3 bases from J; bases unmatched to any gene: 4. This CDR3 comprises 15 residues. The CDR3 DNA is TGTGCCAGCAGCTTAGGGACAGGATATACAGATACGCAGTATTTT. Translation gives CASSLGTGYTDTQYF.

This chain connects TRBV7-9 to TRBJ2-7, with TRBD2 identical over 8 bases. The CDR3 spans 16 residues. CDR1 and CDR2 (germline): SEHNR, FQNEAQ (reference sequence). The ends lost 3 bases at V and 1 base at J; junction bases unmatched: 8. CDR3 DNA sequence: TGTGCCAGCAGCTTCCTCGGGGTAGCGGGGTCCTACGAGCAGTACTTC. Translated: CASSFLGVAGSYEQYF.

This chain connects TRBV7-9 to TRBJ1-6, with 8 nucleotides matching TRBD1. CDR1 is SEHNR and CDR2 is FQNEAQ in the germline V gene (reference sequence). J gave up 7 bases and V 7 bases, and 6 bases lay outside the gene matches. There are 14 residues in the CDR3. DNA of the CDR3: TGTGCCAGCATCGAGACAGGGGACAATTCACCCCTCCACTTT. The encoded protein is CASIETGDNSPLHF.

This clone showed up just once. The chain joins TRBV5-6 to TRBJ1-1, with 9 bases identical to TRBD1. The germline CDR1 and CDR2 sequences are SGHDT and YYEEEE. Germline trimming cut 4 bases from V and 3 bases from J; bases unmatched to any gene: 19. The CDR3 runs 19 residues. This chain's CDR3 is CASSPQAGTGREGDTEAFF. The CDR3 DNA is TGTGCCAGCAGCCCACAAGCCGGGACAGGGAGAGAGGGGGACACTGAAGCTTTCTTT.

This chain uses TRBV29-1 with TRBJ2-7, with TRBD1 matching over 10 bases. Germline lookup yields CDR1 SQVTM and CDR2 ANQGSEA. The CDR3 spans 11 residues. V trimming: 1 base; J trimming: 13 bases; junction bases outside the gene matches: 4. CDR3 DNA sequence: TGCAGCGTTGAAGGGGACAGGGGTTCTTACTTC. Its translation: CSVEGDRGSYF.

The chain carries TRBV5-6 and TRBJ2-1; TRBD2 aligns across 8 bases. The CDR3 sequence is 17 residues long. The germline CDR1 and CDR2 sequences are SGHDT and YYEEEE. Unmatched junction bases numbered 8, after V lost 0 bases and J lost 3 bases. Here the CDR3 DNA reads TGTGCCAGCAGCTTGGCCCAGGCGGGGGGATTCTACAATGAGCAGTTCTTC. Amino acids: CASSLAQAGGFYNEQFF.

This clone came up once. This chain joins TRBV27 and TRBJ1-1; D might be TRBD1 (6 bases). CDR3 length equals 14 residues. The germline V and J ends were trimmed by 3 bases and 10 bases, with 18 bases remaining between them. Germline V CDR1 and CDR2: MNHEY, SMNVEV (reference sequence). The CDR3 DNA reads as TGTGCCAGCAGTTTCCTAACAGGGTTAGGGCGAGCTTTCTTT. This gives the protein CASSFLTGLGRAFF.

V gene TRBV9 combines with J gene TRBJ2-1; 9 bases are shared with TRBD2. The length of the CDR3 is 16 residues. The germline CDR1 and CDR2 sequences are SGDLS and YYNGEE. With 1 base clipped from V and 3 bases from J, the junction kept 5 bases outside the gene matches. CDR3 sequence: CASSVLKLAGYNEQFF. The CDR3 DNA is TGTGCCAGCAGCGTACTGAAACTAGCGGGCTACAATGAGCAGTTCTTC.